The 13 T cell receptor beta chains listed next were all sequenced from one sample in a study of blood T cell repertoires in COVID-19. Here immunoSEQ multiplex PCR was the method, and the copy in TCRdb shows in-frame clones only, minus some. In the table there are fewer than 200,000 clones, about 88% of which are singletons. Sample: peripheral blood. The receptors derive from a man between 18 and 29 years old who had recovered from COVID-19.

V is TRBV5-6 and J is TRBJ1-1; 7 positions match TRBD1. V trimming: 4 bases; J trimming: 3 bases; junction bases outside the gene matches: 12. CDR3 length equals 16 residues. CDR1 is SGHDT and CDR2 is YYEEEE in the germline V gene. This CDR3 is CASSLMLDREDTEAFF. As DNA, the CDR3 is TGTGCCAGCAGCCTCATGTTAGACAGGGAGGACACTGAAGCTTTCTTT.

The rearrangement uses TRBV7-9 and TRBJ1-4, with D unresolved. The germline V gene has CDR1 SEHNR and CDR2 FQNEAQ (reference sequence). V shed 8 bases and J shed 10 bases, with 17 bases lying between them. The CDR3 contains 13 residues. The CDR3 spells CASYTGVGGKLFF. The CDR3, as DNA: TGTGCCAGCTACACCGGGGTCGGAGGAAAACTGTTTTTT.

This chain connects TRBV4-1 to TRBJ2-2; TRBD2 matches 8 bases. In germline, CDR1 is MGHRA, CDR2 YSYEKL. The CDR3 is made up of 15 amino acids. V trimming: 7 bases; J trimming: 0 bases; junction bases outside the gene matches: 4. CDR3 nucleotides: TGCGCCAGCACCCGGACTAGCTCGAACACCGGGGAGCTGTTTTTT. Translating gives CASTRTSSNTGELFF.

In DNA, the CDR3 is TGTGCCAGCAGTGAAAGACTATGGATCGGGGAGCTGTTTTTT. Amino acid sequence: CASSERLWIGELFF. V and J are TRBV6-1 and TRBJ2-2; possibly TRBD2 for D (5 bases). Trimming stripped 2 bases from V and 7 bases from J, with 11 bases between. This CDR3 region has 14 residues. Germline values: CDR1 MNHNS, CDR2 SASEGT.

The chain couples TRBV6-5 to TRBJ1-2; D call uncertain. The CDR3 totals 12 residues. Trimming stripped 7 bases from V and 7 bases from J, with 13 bases between. Germline CDR1 reads MNHEY; CDR2 reads SVGAGI. This CDR3 reads CASKEWGAGYTF. In DNA, the CDR3 is TGTGCCAGCAAGGAATGGGGAGCTGGCTACACCTTC.

The chain couples TRBV18 to TRBJ2-7, with 8 bases fitting TRBD1. The ends lost 6 bases at V and 3 bases at J; junction bases unmatched: 10. Germline lookup yields CDR1 KGHSH and CDR2 LQKENI. This CDR3 comprises 15 residues. The DNA of the CDR3 is TGTGCCAGCTCTAAAACAGGGGGATCCTTCTACGAGCAGTACTTC. Its protein is CASSKTGGSFYEQYF.

The rearrangement uses TRBV29-1 and TRBJ1-3; D gene unclear. With 1 base removed from V and 0 bases from J, the gap between germline ends came to 10 bases. CDR1 is SQVTM and CDR2 is ANQGSEA in the germline V gene. The CDR3 runs to 15 residues. CDR3 sequence: CSVEGWGVSGNTIYF. The CDR3 nucleotides read TGCAGCGTTGAAGGTTGGGGAGTCTCTGGAAACACCATATATTTT.

The rearrangement joins TRBV7-9 to TRBJ2-1; 8 bases are shared with TRBD2. The CDR3 sequence is 15 residues long. From germline, CDR1 is SEHNR and CDR2 FQNEAQ (reference sequence). V was clipped by 4 bases and J by 7 bases; unmatched bases: 9. CDR3 bases: TGTGCCAGCAGCTCGTTTAGCGGGACCACGAATGAGCAGTTCTTC. Residues: CASSSFSGTTNEQFF.

CDR3 in amino acids: CASSPGQGDVHEAFF. The DNA for the CDR3 is TGTGCCAGCAGCCCCGGACAGGGTGACGTACATGAAGCTTTCTTT. V is TRBV6-2 or TRBV6-3 and J is TRBJ1-1; 8 nucleotides align to TRBD1. Trimming at V came to 6 bases and at J to 7 bases, leaving 13 bases not matched to a gene. The CDR3 is 15 residues long. Germline V lookup: CDR1 MNHEY, CDR2 SVGEGT.

This chain links TRBV6-5 with TRBJ1-4, with D perhaps matching TRBD1 (5 bases). Trimming removed 6 bases from V and 8 bases from J, with 10 bases in between. This CDR3 is built from 12 residues. Germline V gene sequence: CDR1 MNHEY, CDR2 SVGAGI. CDR3: CASSLDREKLFF. CDR3 nucleotides: TGTGCCAGCAGCCTTGACAGAGAAAAACTGTTTTTT.

CDR3 in amino acids: CASSSTGNNQPQHF. The CDR3 DNA sequence: TGTGCCAGCAGTTCGACAGGTAACAATCAGCCCCAGCATTTT. The gene calls are TRBV6-5 and TRBJ1-5, with D possibly TRBD1 on 6 matching bases. V gave up 4 bases and J gave up 3 bases, with 10 bases separating them. The CDR3 runs to 14 residues. CDR1 MNHEY and CDR2 SVGAGI come from the germline V gene.

V gene TRBV5-1 combines with J gene TRBJ1-2, with no clear D. V was shortened by 2 bases and J by 0 bases, with 8 bases between the two germline ends. Per the germline V gene, CDR1 is SGHRS and CDR2 is YFSETQ. The CDR3 consists of 14 residues. Here the CDR3 reads CASSLTLANYGYTF. CDR3 bases: TGCGCCAGCAGCTTAACCTTAGCTAACTATGGCTACACCTTC.

The rearrangement links TRBV7-9 to TRBJ2-7, with 9 nucleotides matching TRBD2. Germline CDR1 reads SEHNR; CDR2 reads FQNEAQ (reference sequence). V lost 4 bases, J lost 5 bases, and 15 bases stayed unmatched. This CDR3 contains 17 residues. This CDR3 reads CASSSLQAAGGRDEQYF. The CDR3 DNA sequence: TGTGCCAGCAGCTCGCTGCAGGCAGCGGGAGGACGTGACGAGCAGTACTTC.